This entry lists 25 T cell receptor beta chains sequenced from one sample in a study of T cell responses to AZD1222 COVID-19 vaccine. This table comes from immunoSEQ multiplex PCR, and its TCRdb copy is limited to in-frame clones, with some not included. The sample holds tens of thousands of clones, approximately 80% seen once. The sample was peripheral blood, taken on day 0 of AZD1222 vaccination. All receptors come from an adult in good health.

The V gene is TRBV7-2, the J gene TRBJ1-2; tentative D call: TRBD1 (5 bases). The CDR3 is 15 residues long. The V and J ends lost 7 bases and 3 bases respectively, with 18 bases between them. Germline CDR1 is SGHTA and CDR2 is FQGNSA. CDR3 DNA: TGTGCCAGCACATCGCCGTCAGGGACGGACTATGGCTACACCTTC. Amino acids: CASTSPSGTDYGYTF.

V and J are TRBV7-6 and TRBJ1-5; TRBD1 might be the D (6 bases). This CDR3 is 16 amino acids long. Looked up from germline, CDR1 is SGHVS and CDR2 is FNYEAQ. Trimming stripped 1 base from V and 2 bases from J, with 12 bases between. CDR3 sequence (DNA): TGTGCCAGCAGCTTAGGCGGGGGCTTAGGCAATCAGCCCCAGCATTTT. Residues: CASSLGGGLGNQPQHF.

The chain employs TRBV10-2 and TRBJ1-2; D ambiguous. This CDR3 has 12 amino acids. V was shortened by 5 bases and J by 1 base, with 5 bases between the two germline ends. CDR1 is WSHSY, CDR2 SAAADI, per germline. In DNA, the CDR3 is TGCGCCAGCAGTAGCGGTAACTATGGCTACACCTTC. Encoded protein: CASSSGNYGYTF.

The rearrangement links TRBV7-8 to TRBJ2-5; 9 bases agree with TRBD1. V dropped 3 bases and J dropped 1; count of bases not matched to a gene: 6. The germline V gene has CDR1 SGHVS and CDR2 FQNEAQ. This CDR3 has 16 residues. The CDR3 nucleotides are TGTGCCAGCAGCTTTTGGGACAGGGCCCCCCAAGAGACCCAGTACTTC. Protein product: CASSFWDRAPQETQYF.

In its sample, this clone was seen once. The J gene is TRBJ2-3, the V gene TRBV24-1; TRBD2 matches 10 bases. The CDR3 extends over 18 amino acids. Germline CDR1 KGHDR, CDR2 SFDVKD. Trimming cost V 0 bases and J 0 bases; bases outside gene matches: 5. The CDR3 nucleotides read TGTGCCACCAGTGATTTGAGGCTAGCGGGGGAGAGCACAGATACGCAGTATTTT. It encodes CATSDLRLAGESTDTQYF.

The chain carries TRBV7-2 and TRBJ2-3; possible D gene TRBD2, 6 bases. CDR1 is SGHTA, CDR2 FQGNSA, per germline. Trimming removed 4 bases at V and 0 bases at J, with 14 bases between. CDR3 length: 16 residues. The CDR3 coding sequence is TGTGCCAGCAGCTCCGGGACTTCAGTCAGCACAGATACGCAGTATTTT. It translates to CASSSGTSVSTDTQYF.

The chain combines TRBV3-1 (or the pseudogene TRBV3-2) with TRBJ1-6; 7 nucleotides line up with TRBD1. V lost 4 bases and J lost 10; bases outside the gene matches: 7. Germline CDR1 is LGHDT and CDR2 is YNNKEL (reference sequence). CDR3 length equals 14 residues. The CDR3 sequence is CASSPQGSESPLHF. The CDR3 DNA is TGTGCCAGCAGCCCACAGGGGAGCGAATCACCCCTCCACTTT.

A single count supports this clone. The same CDR3 is also encoded by other DNA sequences in this sample. The chain combines TRBV28 with TRBJ1-1; no firm D call. Germline CDR1 is MDHEN and CDR2 is SYDVKM. With 2 bases removed from V and 2 bases from J, the gap between germline ends came to 12 bases. There are 15 residues in the CDR3. For the CDR3, the DNA is TGTGCCAGCAGTTTAAGTCGAGGGAGAAACACTGAAGCTTTCTTT. It codes for CASSLSRGRNTEAFF.

V gene TRBV2 combines with J gene TRBJ2-1; D is uncertain. Trimming left V 5 bases short and J 0 bases short, with 8 bases between. This CDR3 comprises 14 residues. Looked up from germline, CDR1 is SNHLY and CDR2 is FYNNEI. The CDR3 spells CASSTRSSYNEQFF. Here the CDR3 DNA reads TGTGCCAGCAGTACCAGGAGCTCCTACAATGAGCAGTTCTTC.

V and J are TRBV6-1 and TRBJ1-1, with no clear D. The CDR3 length is 13 residues. Trimming removed 1 base from V and 7 bases from J, with 10 bases in between. The germline V gene has CDR1 MNHNS and CDR2 SASEGT. The CDR3 sequence: CASSEGLQDEAFF. As DNA, the CDR3 is TGTGCCAGCAGTGAAGGGTTGCAAGATGAAGCTTTCTTT.

The chain couples TRBV4-2 to TRBJ1-1, with 8 bases fitting TRBD1. Germline CDR1 LGHNA, CDR2 YNFKEQ. J was trimmed by 5 bases and V by 3 bases; bases with no gene match: 5. This CDR3 region has 14 residues. In nucleotides, the CDR3 is TGTGCCAGCAGCCAGGACAGGGTGGGGACTGAAGCTTTCTTT. Translation: CASSQDRVGTEAFF.

The CDR3 nucleotides are TGTGCCAGCAAAATAAGACGGTGGGACACTGAAGCTTTCTTT. It specifies CASKIRRWDTEAFF. The V and J genes are TRBV12-1 and TRBJ1-1. TRBV12-1 is a documented pseudogene. This CDR3 has 14 residues.

This clone has a single count. The chain carries TRBV10-1 and TRBJ2-2, with D uncertain. There are 11 residues in the CDR3. V was cut by 2 bases and J by 6 bases, with 1 base left in between. The V gene's germline CDR1 is WNHNN and CDR2 SYGVQD (reference sequence). The CDR3 sequence is CASSEPGELFF. CDR3 bases: TGCGCCAGCAGTGAGCCCGGGGAGCTGTTTTTT.

V is TRBV20-1 and J is TRBJ1-2; D is possibly TRBD1 (5 bases). Trimming pared 6 bases from V and 14 bases from J, leaving 19 bases between. This CDR3 comprises 11 residues. From germline, CDR1 is DFQATT and CDR2 SNEGSKA (reference sequence). The CDR3 sequence is CSAQLGGRDTF. The CDR3 coding sequence is TGCAGTGCCCAACTGGGGGGTAGGGATACCTTC.

The chain has TRBV15 and TRBJ2-4; D is undetermined. The length of the CDR3 is 14 residues. Germline V CDR1 and CDR2: LNHNV, YYDKDF (reference sequence). Trimming took off 1 base at V and 0 bases at J, with 4 bases between the two ends. This CDR3 is CATSRGQAKNIQYF. The CDR3, as DNA: TGTGCCACCAGCAGAGGCCAAGCCAAAAACATTCAGTACTTC. The full variable domain, completed using reference TRBV15 and TRBJ2-4, is DAMVIQNPRYQVTQFGKPVTLSCSQTLNHNVMYWYQQKSSQAPKLLFHYYDKDFNNEADTPDNFQSRRPNTSFCFLDIRSPGLGDTAMYLCATSRGQAKNIQYFGAGTRLSVL.

This clone was found a few times. The V and J genes are TRBV27 and TRBJ1-1; tentative D call: TRBD1 (5 bases). CDR1 and CDR2 from the germline V gene are MNHEY and SMNVEV (reference sequence). V dropped 1 base and J dropped 4 bases, with 19 bases sitting between them. This CDR3 region has 17 residues. CDR3 protein: CASSLYLPAGSITEAFF. The CDR3 region has the DNA TGTGCCAGCAGTTTATATCTCCCGGCAGGGTCAATCACTGAAGCTTTCTTT.

The chain employs TRBV11-3 and TRBJ2-7; D tentatively fits TRBD1 or TRBD2 (5 bases each). The CDR3 has 12 amino acids. V lost 3 bases, J lost 3 bases, and 6 bases lay in between. Germline assignment: CDR1 SGHNT and CDR2 YENEEA. The CDR3 nucleotides are TGTGCCAGCAGCTTGAGGGGCTACGAGCAGTACTTC. Translation gives CASSLRGYEQYF.

V usage is TRBV5-6 and J usage is TRBJ1-2, with D uncertain. The CDR3 contains 14 residues. V lost 0 bases to trimming and J lost 7 bases, with 13 bases between them. CDR1 is SGHDT, CDR2 YYEEEE, per germline. The CDR3 nucleotides read TGTGCCAGCAGCTTGGAAGTGGTAAAGGGTGGCTACACCTTC. It yields the protein CASSLEVVKGGYTF.

In this sample, this clone turned up a few times. The chain joins TRBV5-1 to TRBJ2-3; a possible D gene is TRBD2 (6 bases). The CDR3 spans 16 residues. V was shortened by 0 bases and J by 2 bases, with 13 bases between the two germline ends. Germline V CDR1 and CDR2: SGHRS, YFSETQ. The CDR3 protein is CASSLDSTSITDTQYF. CDR3 coding DNA: TGCGCCAGCAGCTTGGACTCTACTAGCATCACAGATACGCAGTATTTT.

The J gene is TRBJ1-6, the V gene TRBV9, with D possibly being TRBD1 (6 bases). Germline V gene data show CDR1 as SGDLS and CDR2 as YYNGEE. V was pared by 5 bases and J by 9 bases, with 18 bases between. The CDR3 runs 15 residues. CDR3 protein: CASSSAQGVGSPLHF. In nucleotides, the CDR3 is TGTGCCAGCAGTTCAGCACAGGGAGTTGGTTCACCCCTCCACTTT.

V is TRBV2 and J is TRBJ2-2; D remains ambiguous. V shed 7 bases and J shed 4 bases, with 13 bases lying between them. CDR1 is SNHLY, CDR2 FYNNEI, per germline. The CDR3 has 14 residues. For the CDR3, the DNA is TGTGCCAGCATAGCAGGACCCTTCACCGGGGAGCTGTTTTTT. This sequence encodes CASIAGPFTGELFF.

V gene TRBV7-9 combines with J gene TRBJ1-1, with a weak D call TRBD1 (5 bases). Trimming removed 0 bases from V and 5 bases from J, with 7 bases in between. The CDR3 runs to 13 residues. CDR1 is SEHNR, CDR2 FQNEAQ, per germline (reference sequence). This CDR3 reads CASSLAGVTEAFF. The CDR3 DNA is TGTGCCAGCAGCTTAGCAGGGGTAACTGAAGCTTTCTTT.

This clone was recorded once. The DNA for the CDR3 is TGTGCCTGGAGTGAGGAGACCCAGTACTTC. Translating it yields CAWSEETQYF. This chain uses TRBV30 with TRBJ2-5; D is undetermined. Germline V gives CDR1 GTSNPN, CDR2 SVGIG (reference sequence). The CDR3 is made up of 10 amino acids. Trimming took 1 base from V and 5 from J, leaving 2 bases between them. Full variable domain (missing parts from reference TRBV30 and TRBJ2-5): SQTIHQWPATLVQPVGSPLSLECTVEGTSNPNLYWYRQAAGRGLQLLFYSVGIGQISSEVPQNLSASRPQDRQFILSSKKLLLSDSGFYLCAWSEETQYFGPGTRLLVL.

The rearrangement uses TRBV12-3 or TRBV12-4 and TRBJ2-1; tentatively, D is TRBD2 (5 bases). The CDR3 is 13 residues long. Deletions cut 5 bases from V and 2 bases from J, with 7 bases between. The CDR3 nucleotides are TGTGCCAGCAGTGTGACTACCTACAATGAGCAGTTCTTC. Translating gives CASSVTTYNEQFF.

This clone has just one count. The chain combines TRBV5-6 with TRBJ1-4; D is undetermined. This CDR3 is 12 amino acids long. Germline assignment: CDR1 SGHDT and CDR2 YYEEEE. The V end was cut by 0 bases, the J end by 8 bases, with 5 bases between. The CDR3 DNA follows: TGTGCCAGCAGCTTGGCCTGGGAAAAACTGTTTTTT. Residues: CASSLAWEKLFF.